One and the same sample provided the 5 T cell receptor beta chains below, sequenced in a study of T cells in Graves' hyperthyroidism and ophthalmopathy. Using RNA transcripts as the source, TCR beta CDR3 regions were amplified. TCR CDR3 underwent first-round RT-PCR with the HTBI primer set. TCRdb analysed the multiplex PCR reads with MiXCR anew, one entry per CDR3 protein. The sample consists of around 690,000 distinct CDR3 sequences, 17% of them appearing once. Sequencing used blood. The receptor source for this set is a man aged 45-65 years with Graves' hyperthyroidism.

This clonotype appeared many times. The chain couples TRBV6-2 or TRBV6-3 to TRBJ1-2; 9 nucleotides align to TRBD1. The CDR3 has 17 residues. The junction had 15 bases not matched to a gene; V was cut back by 2 bases and J by 8 bases. Germline V lookup: CDR1 MNHEY, CDR2 SVGEGT. CDR3 coding DNA: TGTGCCAGCAGTTACGACGGGACAGGGTCAGTCTTGATCGGCTACACCTTC. Protein product: CASSYDGTGSVLIGYTF.

This chain links TRBV30 with TRBJ1-4; 7 bases align to TRBD1. CDR3 length: 19 residues. Germline CDR1 and CDR2: GTSNPN and SVGIG (reference sequence). The V and J ends lost 2 bases and 6 bases, in that order; junction bases with no gene match: 21. The CDR3 spells CAWSPWAGQWFFGDEKLFF. The CDR3, as DNA: TGTGCCTGGAGTCCCTGGGCGGGACAGTGGTTCTTTGGGGATGAAAAACTGTTTTTT.

This clonotype was seen only a few times. The V call is TRBV18, the J call TRBJ1-1; 8 bases agree with TRBD1. Losses at the gene ends were 2 bases for V and 5 bases for J; bases not matched to a gene: 4. Per germline, CDR1 KGHSH and CDR2 LQKENI. CDR3 length equals 14 residues. Here the CDR3 reads CASSPTQGGTEAFF. Written as DNA, the CDR3 is TGTGCCAGCTCACCAACACAGGGGGGTACTGAAGCTTTCTTT.

This clonotype occurred many times. This chain joins TRBV28 and TRBJ1-2; 10 bases line up with TRBD1. With 6 bases clipped from V and 3 bases from J, the junction kept 13 bases outside the gene matches. The CDR3 runs 17 residues. Per the germline V gene, CDR1 is MDHEN and CDR2 is SYDVKM. CDR3 nucleotides: TGTGCCAGCAGCCCCGGGACAGGGGTCGGGGGTTACTATGGCTACACCTTC. The encoded protein is CASSPGTGVGGYYGYTF.

CDR3 amino acids: CASSLSRLSGGSYNEQFF. The CDR3 DNA reads as TGTGCCAGCAGTTTATCCCGCCTTAGCGGGGGCTCCTACAATGAGCAGTTCTTC. This chain joins TRBV28 and TRBJ2-1, with 9 bases lining up with TRBD2. CDR1 MDHEN and CDR2 SYDVKM come from the germline V gene. CDR3 length: 18 amino acids. The junction had 7 bases not matched to a gene; V was cut back by 1 base and J by 0 bases.